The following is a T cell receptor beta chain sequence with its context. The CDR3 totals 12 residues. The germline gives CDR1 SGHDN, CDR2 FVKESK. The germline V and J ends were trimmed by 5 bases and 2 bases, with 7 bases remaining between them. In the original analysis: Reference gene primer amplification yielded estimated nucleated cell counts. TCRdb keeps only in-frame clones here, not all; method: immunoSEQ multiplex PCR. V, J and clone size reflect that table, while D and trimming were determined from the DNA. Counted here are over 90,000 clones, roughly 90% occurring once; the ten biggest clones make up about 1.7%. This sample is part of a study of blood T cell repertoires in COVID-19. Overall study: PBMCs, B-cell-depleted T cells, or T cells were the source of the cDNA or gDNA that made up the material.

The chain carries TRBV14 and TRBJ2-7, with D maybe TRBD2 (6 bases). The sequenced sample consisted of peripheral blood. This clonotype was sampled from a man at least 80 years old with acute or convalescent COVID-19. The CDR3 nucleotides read TGTGCCAGCAGCGGAGGGCCCTACGAGCAGTACTTC. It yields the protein CASSGGPYEQYF.